Listed below are T cell receptor beta chains from one sample, sequenced in a study of cytomegalovirus exposure and HLA in healthy donors. Produced via immunoSEQ multiplex PCR; TCRdb's table is partial and in-frame only. The table has under 130,000 clones, over 80% seen once. The sequencing sample was made of PBMCs. These receptors originate from a man in his late teens or twenties in good health and CMV-seronegative. CDR3s include the opening cysteine and the closing phenylalanine or tryptophan.

v_call cdr3_aa
TRBV19 CASSIGLAVKDEQFF
TRBV29-1 CSVRGGTYEQYF
TRBV2 CASSEEAGPHEQFF
TRBV6-5 CASSVSPVTAYEQYF
TRBV5-1 CASSEQGQAFF
TRBV6-5 CASSSDWSSYNEQFF
TRBV28 CASSFTSANTGELFF
TRBV5-4 CASSPTTSNQPQHF
TRBV28 CASSYGGAHQPQHF
TRBV7-8 CASSLAFQGDYNEQFF
TRBV6-6 CASSLTGNTEAFF
TRBV6-5 CASSSSGALTTQYF
TRBV7-2 CASSLGGSGTWDEQFF
TRBV6-5 CASSRGLAGYNEQFF
TRBV7-6 CASSLGSGQGANEQFF
TRBV10-2 CASAGTSGRAYEQFF
TRBV23-1 CASSQDRGRNNEQFF
TRBV18 CASSPTRDRGLLSRYNEQFF
TRBV28 CASSFSGTGDTDTQYF
TRBV7-2 CASSLRLGDTGELFF
TRBV7-3 CASSEGRDYEQYF
TRBV5-4 CASSTSGTSVKTYNEQFF
TRBV7-9 CASSFPLNTEAFF
TRBV5-5 CASGGPQGMNTEAFF
TRBV13 CASSFRQKLHGYTF